This T cell receptor beta chain was sequenced in a study of long-term antiretroviral therapy in people with HIV. Study results and limitations: HIV repertoires showed narrower CDR3 length ranges than controls. Missing from the dataset were any data on ART adherence, viral resistance or therapy changes.

Trimming stripped 0 bases from V and 11 bases from J, with 16 bases between. Germline V gene sequence: CDR1 LNHDA, CDR2 SQIVND (reference sequence). There are 15 residues in the CDR3. Comment on this clone: Its specificity is not known.

Researchers ran immunoSEQ v3.0 at survey level. Assay: immunoSEQ multiplex PCR; the TCRdb copy retains only in-frame clones and omits some. The table includes over 15,000 clones, 91% detected once. The TCR was taken from a man aged 55 to 69 with HIV. V is TRBV19 and J is TRBJ1-4; D is uncertain. Specimen: unsorted PBMCs, collected 0.3 years after starting antiretroviral therapy. The CDR3 DNA follows: TGTGCCAGTAGTATAGAAGGCGGCGCGGGAGTGAAACTGTTTTTT. This translates into CASSIEGGAGVKLFF. The full variable domain, rest sourced from reference TRBV19 and TRBJ1-4, is DGGITQSPKYLFRKEGQNVTLSCEQNLNHDAMYWYRQDPGQGLRLIYYSQIVNDFQKGDIAEGYSVSREKKESFPLTVTSAQKNPTAFYLCASSIEGGAGVKLFFGSGTQLSVL.